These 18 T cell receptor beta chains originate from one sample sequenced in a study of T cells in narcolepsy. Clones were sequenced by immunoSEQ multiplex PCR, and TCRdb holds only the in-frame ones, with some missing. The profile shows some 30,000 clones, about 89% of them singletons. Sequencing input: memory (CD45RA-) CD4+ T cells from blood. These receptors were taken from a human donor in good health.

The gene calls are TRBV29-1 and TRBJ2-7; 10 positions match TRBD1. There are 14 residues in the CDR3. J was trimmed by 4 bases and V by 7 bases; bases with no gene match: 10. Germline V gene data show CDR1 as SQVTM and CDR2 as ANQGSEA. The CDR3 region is CSADAGQGGYEQYF. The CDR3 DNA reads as TGCAGCGCCGACGCCGGACAGGGGGGGTACGAGCAGTACTTC.

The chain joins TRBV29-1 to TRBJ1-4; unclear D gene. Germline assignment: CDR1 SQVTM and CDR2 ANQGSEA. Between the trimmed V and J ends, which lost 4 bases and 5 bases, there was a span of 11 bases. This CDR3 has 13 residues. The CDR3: CSVVAGLNEKLFF. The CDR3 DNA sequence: TGCAGCGTTGTCGCGGGTTTAAATGAAAAACTGTTTTTT.

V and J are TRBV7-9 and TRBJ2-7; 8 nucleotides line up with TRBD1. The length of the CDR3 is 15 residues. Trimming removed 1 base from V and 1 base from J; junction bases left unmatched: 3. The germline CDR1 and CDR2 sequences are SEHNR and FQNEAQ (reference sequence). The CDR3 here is CASSLVRQGSYEQYF. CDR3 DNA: TGTGCCAGCAGCTTAGTTCGACAGGGGTCCTACGAGCAGTACTTC.

In DNA, the CDR3 is TGTGCCAGCAAGTATAGAGGGAGTGGGAATCAGCCCCAGCATTTT. Protein sequence: CASKYRGSGNQPQHF. This chain joins TRBV6-5 and TRBJ1-5; D gene unclear. Trimming removed 7 bases at V and 4 bases at J, with 17 bases between. The CDR3 totals 15 residues. Germline loops: CDR1 MNHEY, CDR2 SVGAGI.

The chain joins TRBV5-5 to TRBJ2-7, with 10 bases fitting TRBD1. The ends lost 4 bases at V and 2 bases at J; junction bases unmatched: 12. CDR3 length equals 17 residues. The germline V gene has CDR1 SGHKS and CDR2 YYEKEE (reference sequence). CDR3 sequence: CASSRGPGQGVTYEQYF. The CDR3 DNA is TGTGCCAGCAGCCGAGGACCCGGACAGGGGGTTACCTACGAGCAGTACTTC.

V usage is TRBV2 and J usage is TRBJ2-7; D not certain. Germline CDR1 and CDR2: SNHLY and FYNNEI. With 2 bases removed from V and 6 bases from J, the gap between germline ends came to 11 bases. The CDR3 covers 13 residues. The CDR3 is CASSENPVGEQYF. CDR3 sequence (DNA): TGTGCCAGCAGTGAAAACCCAGTCGGCGAGCAGTACTTC. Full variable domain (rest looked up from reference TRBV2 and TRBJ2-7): EPEVTQTPSHQVTQMGQEVILRCVPISNHLYFYWYRQILGQKVEFLVSFYNNEISEKSEIFDDQFSVERPDGSNFTLKIRSTKLEDSAMYFCASSENPVGEQYFGPGTRLTVT.

The CDR3 sequence is CAWSVNRASTYEQYF. In DNA form, the CDR3 reads TGTGCCTGGAGTGTAAACAGGGCCTCCACCTACGAGCAGTACTTC. The chain links TRBV30 to TRBJ2-7, with D possibly matching TRBD1 (6 bases). Per the germline V gene, CDR1 is GTSNPN and CDR2 is SVGIG (reference sequence). The V and J ends lost 0 bases and 2 bases respectively, with 14 bases between them. The CDR3 loop spans 15 amino acids.

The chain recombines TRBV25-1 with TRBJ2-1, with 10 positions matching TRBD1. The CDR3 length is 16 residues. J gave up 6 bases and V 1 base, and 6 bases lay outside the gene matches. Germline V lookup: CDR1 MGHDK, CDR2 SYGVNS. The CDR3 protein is CASSELGQGSLNEQFF. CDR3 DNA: TGTGCCAGCAGTGAATTGGGACAGGGGAGTCTCAATGAGCAGTTCTTC.

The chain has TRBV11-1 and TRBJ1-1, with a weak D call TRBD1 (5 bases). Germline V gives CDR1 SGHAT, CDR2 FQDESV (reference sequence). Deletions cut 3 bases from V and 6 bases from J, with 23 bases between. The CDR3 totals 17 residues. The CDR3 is CASSLPPGRVHGAEAFF. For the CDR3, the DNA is TGTGCCAGCAGCTTGCCGCCGGGACGAGTTCATGGGGCTGAAGCTTTCTTT.

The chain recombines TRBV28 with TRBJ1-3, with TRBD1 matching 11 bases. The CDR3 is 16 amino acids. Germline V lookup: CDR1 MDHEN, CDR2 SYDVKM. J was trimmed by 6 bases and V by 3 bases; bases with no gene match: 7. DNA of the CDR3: TGTGCCAGCAGTTTTTTCCGGACAGGGGGCTTAAACACCATATATTTT. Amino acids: CASSFFRTGGLNTIYF. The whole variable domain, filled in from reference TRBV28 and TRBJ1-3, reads DVKVTQSSRYLVKRTGEKVFLECVQDMDHENMFWYRQDPGLGLRLIYFSYDVKMKEKGDIPEGYSVSREKKERFSLILESASTNQTSMYLCASSFFRTGGLNTIYFGEGSWLTVV.

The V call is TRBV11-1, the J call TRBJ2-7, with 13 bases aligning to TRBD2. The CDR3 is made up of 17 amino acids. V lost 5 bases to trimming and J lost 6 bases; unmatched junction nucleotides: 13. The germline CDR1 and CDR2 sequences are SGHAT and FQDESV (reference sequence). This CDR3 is CASSLRTSGRGGGEQYF. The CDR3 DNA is TGTGCCAGCAGCCTCCGGACTAGCGGGAGAGGGGGCGGCGAGCAGTACTTC.

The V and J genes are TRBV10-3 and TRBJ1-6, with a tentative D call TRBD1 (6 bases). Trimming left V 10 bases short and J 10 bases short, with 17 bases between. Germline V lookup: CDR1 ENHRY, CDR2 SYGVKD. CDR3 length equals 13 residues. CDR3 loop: CASRTVQGSPLHF. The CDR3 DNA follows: TGTGCCAGCAGGACCGTACAGGGCTCACCCCTCCACTTT.

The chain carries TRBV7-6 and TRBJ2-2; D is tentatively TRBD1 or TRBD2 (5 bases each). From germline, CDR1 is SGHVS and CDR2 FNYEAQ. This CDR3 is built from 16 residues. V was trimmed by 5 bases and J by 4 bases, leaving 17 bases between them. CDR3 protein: CASSPLGRVGTGELFF. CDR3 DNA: TGTGCCAGCAGCCCGCTGGGGCGGGTAGGCACCGGGGAGCTGTTTTTT.

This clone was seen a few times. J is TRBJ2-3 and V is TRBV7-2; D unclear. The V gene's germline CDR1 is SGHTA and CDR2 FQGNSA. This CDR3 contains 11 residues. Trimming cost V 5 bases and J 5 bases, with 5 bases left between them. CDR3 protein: CASSPLDTQYF. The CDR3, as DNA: TGTGCCAGCAGCCCTCTAGATACGCAGTATTTT.

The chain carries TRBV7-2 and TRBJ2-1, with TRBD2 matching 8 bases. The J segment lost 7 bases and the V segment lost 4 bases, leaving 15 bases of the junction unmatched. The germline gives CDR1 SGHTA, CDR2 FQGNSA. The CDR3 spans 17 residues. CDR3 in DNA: TGTGCCAGCAGCTCCTTTTCGCAAGCGGGGGTAACAAATGAGCAGTTCTTC. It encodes CASSSFSQAGVTNEQFF.

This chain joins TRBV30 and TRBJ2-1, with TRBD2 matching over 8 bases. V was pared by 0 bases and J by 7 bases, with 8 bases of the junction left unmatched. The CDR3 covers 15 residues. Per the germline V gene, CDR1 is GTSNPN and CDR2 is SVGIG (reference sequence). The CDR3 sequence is CAWSVSGGALNEQFF. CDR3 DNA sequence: TGTGCCTGGAGTGTTTCCGGGGGGGCCCTTAATGAGCAGTTCTTC. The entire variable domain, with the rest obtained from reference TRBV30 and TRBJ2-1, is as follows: SQTIHQWPATLVQPVGSPLSLECTVEGTSNPNLYWYRQAAGRGLQLLFYSVGIGQISSEVPQNLSASRPQDRQFILSSKKLLLSDSGFYLCAWSVSGGALNEQFFGPGTRLTVL.

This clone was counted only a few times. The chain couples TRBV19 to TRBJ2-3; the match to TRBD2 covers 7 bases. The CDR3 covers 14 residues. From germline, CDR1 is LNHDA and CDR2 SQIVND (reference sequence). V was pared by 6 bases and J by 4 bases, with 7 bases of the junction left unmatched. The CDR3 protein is CASRWAGAPDTQYF. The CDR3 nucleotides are TGTGCCAGTAGATGGGCGGGAGCTCCAGATACGCAGTATTTT.

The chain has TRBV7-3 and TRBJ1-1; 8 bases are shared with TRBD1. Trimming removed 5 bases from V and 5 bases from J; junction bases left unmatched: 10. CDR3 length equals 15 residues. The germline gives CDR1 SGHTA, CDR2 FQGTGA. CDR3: CASSDQGAVRTEAFF. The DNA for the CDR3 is TGTGCCAGCAGCGACCAGGGGGCCGTTCGGACTGAAGCTTTCTTT.